Listed below are T cell receptor beta chains from one sample, sequenced in a study of T cell repertoires in cytomegalovirus infection. TCRdb independently ran MiXCR on the reads; one entry per CDR3 protein. Among some 920,000 distinct CDR3 sequences listed, approximately 30% were seen once. Antigen specificity for these receptors is unknown. Sequencing used cultured CD8+ T cells from PBMCs, obtained from culture after CMV antigen stimulation. The receptors originated from a human donor in good health (CMV status not recorded). Some clones in this sample may be carry-over from other donors' samples. The CDR3 runs from the conserved cysteine through the conserved F or W. Fields, in order: D gene, clone size, J gene, V gene, CDR3 DNA, CDR3 protein. A D gene is named only where the DNA matches it firmly. Size is stated for part of the rows, as once, few or many counts, or as a class when the clone is expanded.

D gene: -
clone size: -
J gene: TRBJ1-2
V gene: TRBV4-2
CDR3 DNA: TGTGCCAGCAGCCAAGGGGGGAGGGATGGTAGCTATGGCTACACCTTC
CDR3 protein: CASSQGGRDGSYGYTF

D gene: TRBD1
clone size: many
J gene: TRBJ1-5
V gene: TRBV25-1
CDR3 DNA: TGTGCCAGCAGTGAAGGGACAGGGCATCAGCCCCAGCATTTT
CDR3 protein: CASSEGTGHQPQHF

D gene: -
clone size: few
J gene: TRBJ1-1
V gene: TRBV7-9
CDR3 DNA: TGTGCCAGCACCCCGGGGGGGGGGGCTTTCTTT
CDR3 protein: CASTPGGGAFF

D gene: -
clone size: many
J gene: TRBJ2-7
V gene: TRBV6-5
CDR3 DNA: TGTGCCAGCAGTTCCGGTGACTACGAGCAGTACTTC
CDR3 protein: CASSSGDYEQYF

D gene: -
clone size: -
J gene: TRBJ1-6
V gene: TRBV27
CDR3 DNA: TGTGCCAGCAGTTTTGGAGGGGGTAGTTCACCCCTCCACTTT
CDR3 protein: CASSFGGGSSPLHF

D gene: -
clone size: -
J gene: TRBJ1-1
V gene: TRBV7-6
CDR3 DNA: TGTGCCAGCAGCTTAAAGGGTGGTCGGCAAGCTTTCTTT
CDR3 protein: CASSLKGGRQAFF

D gene: -
clone size: -
J gene: TRBJ2-3
V gene: TRBV11-2
CDR3 DNA: TGTGCCAGCAGCGAATGGGACCTCACAGATACGCAGTATTTT
CDR3 protein: CASSEWDLTDTQYF

D gene: TRBD1
clone size: -
J gene: TRBJ1-1
V gene: TRBV24-1
CDR3 DNA: TGTGCCACCAGTGATTCCGACAGGGAGAACACTGAAGCTTTCTTT
CDR3 protein: CATSDSDRENTEAFF

D gene: -
clone size: -
J gene: TRBJ2-1
V gene: TRBV18
CDR3 DNA: TGTGCCAGCTCACCTGTTAGTAATGAGCAGTTCTTC
CDR3 protein: CASSPVSNEQFF

D gene: -
clone size: few
J gene: TRBJ2-5
V gene: TRBV12-3/TRBV12-4
CDR3 DNA: TGTGCCAGCAGTTTTAGTGGGGAGACCCAGTACTTC
CDR3 protein: CASSFSGETQYF

D gene: TRBD2
clone size: many
J gene: TRBJ2-3
V gene: TRBV7-6
CDR3 DNA: TGTGCCAGCAGCTTACCTAGCGGGGGGGCCGGTAGCACAGATACGCAGTATTTT
CDR3 protein: CASSLPSGGAGSTDTQYF

D gene: TRBD1
clone size: -
J gene: TRBJ2-5
V gene: TRBV11-3
CDR3 DNA: TGTGCCAGCAGCTTAGCCGGGACAGGGGAGACCCAGTACTTC
CDR3 protein: CASSLAGTGETQYF

D gene: TRBD1
clone size: few
J gene: TRBJ1-2
V gene: TRBV5-4
CDR3 DNA: TGTGCCAGCAGCTCCGGGACAGCCAGCTATGGCTACACCTTC
CDR3 protein: CASSSGTASYGYTF

D gene: TRBD2
clone size: many
J gene: TRBJ2-1
V gene: TRBV11-2
CDR3 DNA: TGTGCCAGCAGCTTAGATGCTAGCGGGGGGCTTTACAATGAGCAGTTCTTC
CDR3 protein: CASSLDASGGLYNEQFF

D gene: TRBD1
clone size: -
J gene: TRBJ1-2
V gene: TRBV4-3
CDR3 DNA: TGCGCCAGCAGCCAAGAAAGGACAGGGGGCTATGGCTACACCTTC
CDR3 protein: CASSQERTGGYGYTF

D gene: TRBD2
clone size: -
J gene: TRBJ2-3
V gene: TRBV7-9
CDR3 DNA: TGTGCCAGCAGCCCCCGGACTAGCGGGGGGGCCTTTCGCACAGATACGCAGTATTTT
CDR3 protein: CASSPRTSGGAFRTDTQYF

D gene: -
clone size: -
J gene: TRBJ1-2
V gene: TRBV29-1
CDR3 DNA: TGCAGCGTTGCCTCAGATGGCTACACCTTC
CDR3 protein: CSVASDGYTF

D gene: TRBD1
clone size: many
J gene: TRBJ1-1
V gene: TRBV7-3
CDR3 DNA: TGTGCCAGCAGCGTCTACAGGGGCACTGAAGCTTTCTTT
CDR3 protein: CASSVYRGTEAFF

D gene: TRBD1
clone size: many
J gene: TRBJ2-4
V gene: TRBV7-2
CDR3 DNA: TGTGCCAGCAGCTTGGGACAGGGTATTAACATTCAGTACTTC
CDR3 protein: CASSLGQGINIQYF

D gene: -
clone size: many
J gene: TRBJ1-1
V gene: TRBV7-2
CDR3 DNA: TGTGCCAGCAGCCGACGGTCCAACACTGAAGCTTTCTTT
CDR3 protein: CASSRRSNTEAFF

D gene: TRBD1
clone size: -
J gene: TRBJ2-1
V gene: TRBV10-3
CDR3 DNA: TGTGCCATCAAGGGGACAGGGAGCAATGAGCAGTTCTTC
CDR3 protein: CAIKGTGSNEQFF

D gene: -
clone size: -
J gene: TRBJ1-1
V gene: TRBV2
CDR3 DNA: TGTGCCAGCAGTGAGATGGGTAACACTGAAGCTTTCTTT
CDR3 protein: CASSEMGNTEAFF

D gene: TRBD2
clone size: -
J gene: TRBJ2-3
V gene: TRBV28
CDR3 DNA: TGTGCCAGCACCAGGGGGACTAGCGAGTATACGCAGTATTTT
CDR3 protein: CASTRGTSEYTQYF

D gene: -
clone size: -
J gene: TRBJ1-2
V gene: TRBV7-6
CDR3 DNA: TGTGCCAGCAGCGACCTAGGGACTGACTATGGCTACACCTTC
CDR3 protein: CASSDLGTDYGYTF

D gene: TRBD2
clone size: few
J gene: TRBJ2-2
V gene: TRBV4-1
CDR3 DNA: TGCGCCAGCAGCCCGTGGGCCAGCGGGGGTCACACCGGGGAGCTGTTTTTT
CDR3 protein: CASSPWASGGHTGELFF

D gene: -
clone size: -
J gene: TRBJ2-6
V gene: TRBV5-4
CDR3 DNA: TGTGCCAGCAGCTTGGAACCCTCTGGGGCCAACGTCCTGACTTTC
CDR3 protein: CASSLEPSGANVLTF

D gene: TRBD1
clone size: -
J gene: TRBJ1-5
V gene: TRBV5-6
CDR3 DNA: TGTGCCAGCAGCTTGGGACAGGGCGGTAGACAGCCCCAGCATTTT
CDR3 protein: CASSLGQGGRQPQHF

D gene: TRBD1
clone size: -
J gene: TRBJ2-2
V gene: TRBV4-1
CDR3 DNA: TGCGCCAGCAGCCATTGGGACAGGGCGGACGGGGAGCTGTTTTTT
CDR3 protein: CASSHWDRADGELFF

D gene: TRBD1
clone size: few
J gene: TRBJ1-5
V gene: TRBV4-3
CDR3 DNA: TGCGCCAGCAGCCAAGATCTTGGGCAGGGGGGAGAACAGCCCCAGCATTTT
CDR3 protein: CASSQDLGQGGEQPQHF

D gene: -
clone size: -
J gene: TRBJ1-1
V gene: TRBV19
CDR3 DNA: TGTGCCCCAGTAAACAGGGCAGGCGGGGACACTGAAGCTTTCTTT
CDR3 protein: CAPVNRAGGDTEAFF

D gene: TRBD2
clone size: many
J gene: TRBJ2-1
V gene: TRBV7-8
CDR3 DNA: TGTGCCAGCAGCCAAGGACTAGTCGATGAGCAGTTCTTC
CDR3 protein: CASSQGLVDEQFF

D gene: TRBD2
clone size: -
J gene: TRBJ2-5
V gene: TRBV7-2
CDR3 DNA: TGTGCCAACAGCTTAGTACTAGCGGGGGGGCAGGAGACCCAGTACTTC
CDR3 protein: CANSLVLAGGQETQYF

D gene: -
clone size: few
J gene: TRBJ2-6
V gene: TRBV7-9
CDR3 DNA: TGTGCCAGCAGCTTACGGGGGGCAGGTGGGGCCAACGTCCTGACTTTC
CDR3 protein: CASSLRGAGGANVLTF

D gene: -
clone size: -
J gene: TRBJ2-7
V gene: TRBV2
CDR3 DNA: TGTGCCAGCAGTGAAATGGACAGTCCCTACGAGCAGTACTTC
CDR3 protein: CASSEMDSPYEQYF

D gene: -
clone size: few
J gene: TRBJ1-2
V gene: TRBV10-3
CDR3 DNA: TGTGCCATCAGCGAAGGGGGACATCCCTATGGCTACACCTTC
CDR3 protein: CAISEGGHPYGYTF

D gene: -
clone size: few
J gene: TRBJ2-3
V gene: TRBV12-3/TRBV12-4
CDR3 DNA: TGTGCCAGCAGTTTAGCGTGGGGCACAGATACGCAGTATTTT
CDR3 protein: CASSLAWGTDTQYF

D gene: TRBD2
clone size: -
J gene: TRBJ2-1
V gene: TRBV9
CDR3 DNA: TGTGCCAGCAGCGGAGGACTAGCCCCCTACAATGAGCAGTTCTTC
CDR3 protein: CASSGGLAPYNEQFF

D gene: TRBD1
clone size: -
J gene: TRBJ2-1
V gene: TRBV5-1
CDR3 DNA: TGCGCCAGCAGCTTGGATACTCTACCCGGGGGGACAGGGGATTACAATGAGCAGTTCTTC
CDR3 protein: CASSLDTLPGGTGDYNEQFF

D gene: -
clone size: -
J gene: TRBJ2-3
V gene: TRBV5-1
CDR3 DNA: TGCGCCAGCAGCGGAGGGGCGCACGATACGCAGTATTTT
CDR3 protein: CASSGGAHDTQYF

D gene: TRBD2
clone size: many
J gene: TRBJ2-3
V gene: TRBV7-3
CDR3 DNA: TGTGCCAGCAGCTCCCAGCCGGGACTAGCGGGGGATACGCAGTATTTT
CDR3 protein: CASSSQPGLAGDTQYF

D gene: TRBD1
clone size: -
J gene: TRBJ1-1
V gene: TRBV11-2
CDR3 DNA: TGTGCCAGCAGCCCACCGGGACAGTGGATTACTGAAGCTTTCTTT
CDR3 protein: CASSPPGQWITEAFF

D gene: -
clone size: few
J gene: TRBJ2-2
V gene: TRBV24-1
CDR3 DNA: TGTGCCACCATGGACAGAAACACCGGGGAGCTGTTTTTT
CDR3 protein: CATMDRNTGELFF

D gene: TRBD2
clone size: many
J gene: TRBJ2-1
V gene: TRBV20-1
CDR3 DNA: TGCAGTGCACGGGGCCAAGTCGGGGGGTTCCCGAACAATGAGCAGTTCTTC
CDR3 protein: CSARGQVGGFPNNEQFF

D gene: -
clone size: many
J gene: TRBJ1-3
V gene: TRBV7-8
CDR3 DNA: TGTGCCAGCACCGACTCTGGAAACACCATATATTTT
CDR3 protein: CASTDSGNTIYF

D gene: -
clone size: -
J gene: TRBJ2-7
V gene: TRBV7-9
CDR3 DNA: TGTGCCAGCAGCCTAGGACAGCTACCGAGTTACGAGCAGTACTTC
CDR3 protein: CASSLGQLPSYEQYF

D gene: -
clone size: few
J gene: TRBJ2-2
V gene: TRBV6-5
CDR3 DNA: TGTGCCAGCAGTTACTCCATGGGGGCGCCGAACGGGGAGCTGTTTTTT
CDR3 protein: CASSYSMGAPNGELFF

D gene: -
clone size: -
J gene: TRBJ1-5
V gene: TRBV27
CDR3 DNA: TGTGCCAGCAGCCACGCAGCCAGCAATCAGCCCCAGCATTTT
CDR3 protein: CASSHAASNQPQHF

D gene: -
clone size: -
J gene: TRBJ1-1
V gene: TRBV6-6
CDR3 DNA: TGTGCCAGCAGTTACTCGAGTATAGGGTCGAACACTGAAGCTTTCTTT
CDR3 protein: CASSYSSIGSNTEAFF

D gene: -
clone size: few
J gene: TRBJ1-3
V gene: TRBV19
CDR3 DNA: TGTGCCTCCGGACGGGTACGGGACTCTGGAAACACCATATATTTT
CDR3 protein: CASGRVRDSGNTIYF